The 28 T cell receptor beta chains in this list originate from one sample, sequenced in a study of cytomegalovirus exposure and HLA in healthy donors (dated by TCRdb to between 2016 and 2019). Library preparation was by the immunoSEQ multiplex PCR assay. For the multiplex PCR, a mixture combining 60 forward primers for TCR Vbeta segments and 13 reverse primers for TCR Jbeta segments was used. TCRdb carries this immuneACCESS record with in-frame sequences only. Its versions omit some clonotypes, under half of them owing to an unresolved V gene in the studies checked, with the rest unexplained. Across this sample there are 100,000 to 150,000 clones, with around 80% seen only once. The ten largest clones capture 3% to 4% of the sample. The sequenced sample consisted of PBMCs. These receptors were taken from a woman in her forties in good health and CMV-seronegative.

The V gene is TRBV7-8, the J gene TRBJ2-3; 8 bases match TRBD2. The CDR3 consists of 16 residues. V trimming: 0 bases; J trimming: 2 bases; junction bases outside the gene matches: 4. CDR1 is SGHVS, CDR2 FQNEAQ, per germline. For the CDR3, the DNA is TGTGCCAGCAGCTTAGCCGCTAGCGGGTACACAGATACGCAGTATTTT. This encodes CASSLAASGYTDTQYF.

A single count supports this clone. CDR3 protein: CASSDQDSQEKLFF. CDR3 sequence (DNA): TGTGCCAGCAGTGATCAAGACAGTCAAGAAAAACTGTTTTTT. The V gene is TRBV2, the J gene TRBJ1-4; tentatively, D is TRBD1 (5 bases). This CDR3 is built from 14 residues. Trimming shortened V by 3 bases and J by 8 bases, and 13 bases separated the two germline ends. Per germline, CDR1 SNHLY and CDR2 FYNNEI.

The rearrangement joins TRBV4-1 to TRBJ2-4; possible D gene TRBD2, 5 bases. The CDR3 totals 13 residues. The germline V gene has CDR1 MGHRA and CDR2 YSYEKL. Trimming took 4 bases from V and 8 from J, leaving 12 bases between them. CDR3 protein: CASSLQERDIQYF. The CDR3 DNA follows: TGCGCCAGCAGCCTACAAGAGAGGGACATTCAGTACTTC.

V and J are TRBV9 and TRBJ1-4, with 9 bases fitting TRBD1. The ends lost 3 bases at V and 0 bases at J; junction bases unmatched: 9. The length of the CDR3 is 18 residues. Germline V gives CDR1 SGDLS, CDR2 YYNGEE. In nucleotides, the CDR3 is TGTGCCAGCAGCGCCCGGGGGACAGGGCCTGCAACTAATGAAAAACTGTTTTTT. Amino acids: CASSARGTGPATNEKLFF.

The chain couples TRBV2 to TRBJ2-1, with D possibly matching TRBD2 (6 bases). CDR3 length: 18 amino acids. CDR1 SNHLY and CDR2 FYNNEI come from the germline V gene. The V and J ends lost 4 bases and 0 bases respectively, with 19 bases between them. In DNA, the CDR3 is TGTGCCAGCAGTGGCGGGGAAACTAGCAGGAGCTCCTACAATGAGCAGTTCTTC. It is translated as CASSGGETSRSSYNEQFF.

About this clone: Other DNA sequences of this sample code for an identical CDR3. The chain carries TRBV4-3 and TRBJ2-7, with D possibly TRBD1 on 6 matching bases. The CDR3 covers 13 residues. Germline loops: CDR1 LGHNA, CDR2 YSLEER. Trimming pared 0 bases from V and 4 bases from J, leaving 7 bases between. CDR3 nucleotides: TGCGCCAGCAGCCAAGATAGGGGGTACGAGCAGTACTTC. It yields the protein CASSQDRGYEQYF.

The V gene is TRBV19, the J gene TRBJ1-2, with D possibly being TRBD1 (5 bases). CDR3 length: 16 amino acids. The V gene lost 8 bases and the J gene lost 1 base, with 20 bases spanning the gap. In germline, CDR1 is LNHDA, CDR2 SQIVND (reference sequence). CDR3: CASRNLGHGLNYGYTF. CDR3 DNA sequence: TGTGCCAGTCGCAACCTGGGGCATGGCCTTAACTATGGCTACACCTTC.

The chain combines TRBV28 with TRBJ1-3; D is unclear. Between the trimmed V and J ends, which lost 3 bases and 1 base, there was a span of 7 bases. The CDR3 totals 14 residues. Germline lookup yields CDR1 MDHEN and CDR2 SYDVKM. The CDR3 DNA sequence: TGTGCCAGCAGTTTCGGGAGGTCTGGAAACACCATATATTTT. Translated: CASSFGRSGNTIYF.

The chain couples TRBV18 to TRBJ1-2, with D unresolved. CDR1 is KGHSH and CDR2 is LQKENI in the germline V gene. Trimming removed 2 bases at V and 5 bases at J, with 9 bases between. There are 13 residues in the CDR3. CDR3 DNA: TGTGCCAGCTCACCAAGAACAGCATATGGCTACACCTTC. Its protein is CASSPRTAYGYTF.

V is TRBV4-1 and J is TRBJ1-1; the D gene is possibly TRBD1 (5 bases). V gave up 0 bases and J gave up 6 bases, with 14 bases separating them. This CDR3 region has 15 residues. From germline, CDR1 is MGHRA and CDR2 YSYEKL. CDR3 DNA sequence: TGCGCCAGCAGCCAAGACAGGGTGGTTGTCTCTGAAGCTTTCTTT. As protein: CASSQDRVVVSEAFF.

The chain carries TRBV15 and TRBJ2-7; 7 bases agree with TRBD2. The CDR3 is made up of 14 amino acids. Germline CDR1 reads LNHNV; CDR2 reads YYDKDF (reference sequence). Germline trimming cut 9 bases from V and 6 bases from J; bases unmatched to any gene: 14. The CDR3 nucleotides are TGTGCCACAGCAGACCGGGGGGTCTCATCCGAGCAGTACTTC. Amino acids: CATADRGVSSEQYF.

This rearrangement joins TRBV14 to TRBJ1-5; TRBD1 is a possible D gene (5 bases). This CDR3 comprises 19 residues. Germline V gene sequence: CDR1 SGHDN, CDR2 FVKESK. V was trimmed by 6 bases and J by 0 bases, leaving 24 bases between them. This CDR3 is CASRLRFRGTVYSNQPQHF. Written as DNA, the CDR3 is TGTGCCAGCAGGCTTAGGTTCCGCGGGACCGTTTATAGCAATCAGCCCCAGCATTTT.

The V gene is TRBV29-1, the J gene TRBJ1-1, with TRBD1 matching over 7 bases. The CDR3 has 12 amino acids. The J segment lost 7 bases and the V segment lost 7 bases, leaving 9 bases of the junction unmatched. Per the germline V gene, CDR1 is SQVTM and CDR2 is ANQGSEA. The CDR3 loop is CSAGDRSGEAFF. The CDR3 nucleotides read TGCAGCGCTGGGGACAGAAGCGGTGAAGCTTTCTTT.

This chain links TRBV7-6 with TRBJ1-1; the D is unclear. The germline CDR1 and CDR2 sequences are SGHVS and FNYEAQ. The V end was cut by 1 base, the J end by 5 bases, with 11 bases between. This CDR3 has 14 amino acids. CDR3 region: CASSLEGLGTEAFF. The CDR3 nucleotides are TGTGCCAGCAGCTTAGAAGGACTTGGGACTGAAGCTTTCTTT.

A word on this clone: The germline gene is not matched at one end of the junction; a read error may be the cause. Other DNA sequences in this sample translate to the same CDR3. The rearrangement uses TRBV7-3 and TRBJ1-1; D is unclear. CDR3 length: 13 amino acids. Germline assignment: CDR1 SGHTA and CDR2 FQGTGA. The CDR3 nucleotides read TGTGCCAGCAGTTTAAACAGGAACACTGAAGCTTTCTTT. Residues: CASSLNRNTEAFF.

The chain links TRBV5-1 to TRBJ2-2; possible D gene TRBD1, 5 bases. V was clipped by 0 bases and J by 13 bases, with 19 bases between them. Germline loops: CDR1 SGHRS, CDR2 YFSETQ. The CDR3 runs to 15 residues. The CDR3 region has the DNA TGCGCCAGCAGCTTGGAATCGGCAGGGTCGGTTGGGCTGTTTTTT. Translated: CASSLESAGSVGLFF.

The J gene is TRBJ1-1, the V gene TRBV9; 10 nucleotides align to TRBD1. The CDR3 consists of 13 residues. The germline V gene has CDR1 SGDLS and CDR2 YYNGEE. V was clipped by 0 bases and J by 11 bases; unmatched bases: 4. The CDR3 coding sequence is TGTGCCAGCAGCGTAGGGGACAGGGGATATGCTTTCTTT. Its protein product is CASSVGDRGYAFF. Filled out from reference TRBV9 and TRBJ1-1, the complete variable domain reads DSGVTQTPKHLITATGQRVTLRCSPRSGDLSVYWYQQSLDQGLQFLIQYYNGEERAKGNILERFSAQQFPDLHSELNLSSLELGDSALYFCASSVGDRGYAFFGQGTRLTVV.

The rearrangement links TRBV28 to TRBJ1-5; D perhaps matches TRBD1 (5 bases). The germline V gene encodes CDR1 MDHEN and CDR2 SYDVKM. Deletions cut 11 bases from V and 6 bases from J, with 11 bases between. The CDR3 consists of 11 residues. CDR3 in amino acids: CAAGRGQPQHF. DNA for the CDR3: TGTGCCGCGGGGCGGGGTCAGCCCCAGCATTTT.

The chain combines TRBV19 with TRBJ2-3; D remains ambiguous. The V end was cut by 6 bases, the J end by 5 bases, with 15 bases between. The germline V gene encodes CDR1 LNHDA and CDR2 SQIVND (reference sequence). The CDR3 runs to 14 residues. The CDR3 reads CASRRVPGGDTQYF. The CDR3 nucleotides read TGTGCCAGTAGACGCGTCCCCGGCGGAGATACGCAGTATTTT.

This clone was observed once. The chain couples TRBV6-5 to TRBJ1-2; maybe TRBD1 (6 bases). Germline V gives CDR1 MNHEY, CDR2 SVGAGI. There are 13 residues in the CDR3. Trimming pared 2 bases from V and 6 bases from J, leaving 10 bases between. Written as DNA, the CDR3 is TGTGCCAGCAGTTACAACAGGGCGGATGGCTACACCTTC. This gives the protein CASSYNRADGYTF.

The V gene is TRBV5-8, the J gene TRBJ1-2, with D maybe TRBD1 (6 bases). The germline CDR1 and CDR2 sequences are SGHTS and YDEGEE. The V end lost 4 bases, the J end lost 8 bases, and 15 bases lay between the germline ends. CDR3 size: 13 residues. The CDR3 spells CASSEDSFRGYTF. CDR3 DNA: TGTGCCAGCAGCGAGGACAGTTTCCGAGGCTACACCTTC. The variable domain in full, completed from reference TRBV5-8 and TRBJ1-2, reads EAGVTQSPTHLIKTRGQQATLRCSPISGHTSVYWYQQALGLGLQFLLWYDEGEERNRGNFPPRFSGRQFPNYSSELNVNALELEDSALYLCASSEDSFRGYTFGSGTRLTVV.

The gene calls are TRBV9 and TRBJ1-3; no clear D gene. With 0 bases removed from V and 8 bases from J, the gap between germline ends came to 3 bases. Per germline, CDR1 SGDLS and CDR2 YYNGEE. The CDR3 extends over 11 amino acids. The CDR3 protein is CASSVADTIYF. The CDR3 DNA reads TGTGCCAGCAGCGTAGCGGACACCATATATTTT.

V and J are TRBV10-3 and TRBJ1-1; TRBD1 matches 7 bases. The CDR3 contains 17 residues. The V gene end was trimmed by 1 base and the J gene end by 0 bases; junction bases not matched to a gene: 8. Germline CDR1 and CDR2: ENHRY and SYGVKD. CDR3 in DNA: TGTGCCATCAGTGAGTTGACCGGGACAGCCATGAACACTGAAGCTTTCTTT. Protein product: CAISELTGTAMNTEAFF.

The rearrangement links TRBV28 to TRBJ2-7; 8 bases fit TRBD1. The junction had 6 bases not matched to a gene; V was cut back by 3 bases and J by 2 bases. The CDR3 has 15 residues. CDR1 and CDR2 (germline): MDHEN, SYDVKM. The CDR3 sequence: CASSFRGRRTYEQYF. Here the CDR3 DNA reads TGTGCCAGCAGTTTCAGGGGGCGTCGGACCTACGAGCAGTACTTC.

This clone has more than one count but fewer than ten. The chain uses TRBV11-2 and TRBJ1-5; D gene ambiguous. From germline, CDR1 is SGHAT and CDR2 FQNNGV. The CDR3 is 15 amino acids. V shed 2 bases and J shed 1 base, with 9 bases lying between them. In nucleotides, the CDR3 is TGTGCCAGCAGCTTATATTCGGGAAGCAATCAGCCCCAGCATTTT. This codes for CASSLYSGSNQPQHF.

V usage is TRBV9 and J usage is TRBJ2-3, with D perhaps matching TRBD2 (6 bases). The CDR3 is made up of 12 amino acids. Trimming cost V 4 bases and J 7 bases, with 10 bases left between them. Germline CDR1 is SGDLS and CDR2 is YYNGEE. In DNA form, the CDR3 reads TGTGCCAGCAGCCTCGCGGGGAATACGCAGTATTTT. Translated: CASSLAGNTQYF.

V usage is TRBV4-3 and J usage is TRBJ2-2; 7 nucleotides align to TRBD2. V lost 0 bases and J lost 3; bases outside the gene matches: 10. The CDR3 totals 18 residues. CDR1 is LGHNA, CDR2 YSLEER, per germline. In DNA form, the CDR3 reads TGCGCCAGCAGCCAAGAATTGGCAGTCGGGGGGTACACCGGGGAGCTGTTTTTT. Its translation: CASSQELAVGGYTGELFF.

This clone was detected only once. V is TRBV2 and J is TRBJ2-5; 11 positions match TRBD1. Germline V lookup: CDR1 SNHLY, CDR2 FYNNEI. This CDR3 is built from 15 residues. Germline trimming cut 8 bases from V and 9 bases from J; bases unmatched to any gene: 14. CDR3 protein: CASVAQTPGQGAQYF. CDR3 DNA: TGTGCCAGCGTAGCCCAAACTCCGGGACAGGGGGCCCAGTACTTC.